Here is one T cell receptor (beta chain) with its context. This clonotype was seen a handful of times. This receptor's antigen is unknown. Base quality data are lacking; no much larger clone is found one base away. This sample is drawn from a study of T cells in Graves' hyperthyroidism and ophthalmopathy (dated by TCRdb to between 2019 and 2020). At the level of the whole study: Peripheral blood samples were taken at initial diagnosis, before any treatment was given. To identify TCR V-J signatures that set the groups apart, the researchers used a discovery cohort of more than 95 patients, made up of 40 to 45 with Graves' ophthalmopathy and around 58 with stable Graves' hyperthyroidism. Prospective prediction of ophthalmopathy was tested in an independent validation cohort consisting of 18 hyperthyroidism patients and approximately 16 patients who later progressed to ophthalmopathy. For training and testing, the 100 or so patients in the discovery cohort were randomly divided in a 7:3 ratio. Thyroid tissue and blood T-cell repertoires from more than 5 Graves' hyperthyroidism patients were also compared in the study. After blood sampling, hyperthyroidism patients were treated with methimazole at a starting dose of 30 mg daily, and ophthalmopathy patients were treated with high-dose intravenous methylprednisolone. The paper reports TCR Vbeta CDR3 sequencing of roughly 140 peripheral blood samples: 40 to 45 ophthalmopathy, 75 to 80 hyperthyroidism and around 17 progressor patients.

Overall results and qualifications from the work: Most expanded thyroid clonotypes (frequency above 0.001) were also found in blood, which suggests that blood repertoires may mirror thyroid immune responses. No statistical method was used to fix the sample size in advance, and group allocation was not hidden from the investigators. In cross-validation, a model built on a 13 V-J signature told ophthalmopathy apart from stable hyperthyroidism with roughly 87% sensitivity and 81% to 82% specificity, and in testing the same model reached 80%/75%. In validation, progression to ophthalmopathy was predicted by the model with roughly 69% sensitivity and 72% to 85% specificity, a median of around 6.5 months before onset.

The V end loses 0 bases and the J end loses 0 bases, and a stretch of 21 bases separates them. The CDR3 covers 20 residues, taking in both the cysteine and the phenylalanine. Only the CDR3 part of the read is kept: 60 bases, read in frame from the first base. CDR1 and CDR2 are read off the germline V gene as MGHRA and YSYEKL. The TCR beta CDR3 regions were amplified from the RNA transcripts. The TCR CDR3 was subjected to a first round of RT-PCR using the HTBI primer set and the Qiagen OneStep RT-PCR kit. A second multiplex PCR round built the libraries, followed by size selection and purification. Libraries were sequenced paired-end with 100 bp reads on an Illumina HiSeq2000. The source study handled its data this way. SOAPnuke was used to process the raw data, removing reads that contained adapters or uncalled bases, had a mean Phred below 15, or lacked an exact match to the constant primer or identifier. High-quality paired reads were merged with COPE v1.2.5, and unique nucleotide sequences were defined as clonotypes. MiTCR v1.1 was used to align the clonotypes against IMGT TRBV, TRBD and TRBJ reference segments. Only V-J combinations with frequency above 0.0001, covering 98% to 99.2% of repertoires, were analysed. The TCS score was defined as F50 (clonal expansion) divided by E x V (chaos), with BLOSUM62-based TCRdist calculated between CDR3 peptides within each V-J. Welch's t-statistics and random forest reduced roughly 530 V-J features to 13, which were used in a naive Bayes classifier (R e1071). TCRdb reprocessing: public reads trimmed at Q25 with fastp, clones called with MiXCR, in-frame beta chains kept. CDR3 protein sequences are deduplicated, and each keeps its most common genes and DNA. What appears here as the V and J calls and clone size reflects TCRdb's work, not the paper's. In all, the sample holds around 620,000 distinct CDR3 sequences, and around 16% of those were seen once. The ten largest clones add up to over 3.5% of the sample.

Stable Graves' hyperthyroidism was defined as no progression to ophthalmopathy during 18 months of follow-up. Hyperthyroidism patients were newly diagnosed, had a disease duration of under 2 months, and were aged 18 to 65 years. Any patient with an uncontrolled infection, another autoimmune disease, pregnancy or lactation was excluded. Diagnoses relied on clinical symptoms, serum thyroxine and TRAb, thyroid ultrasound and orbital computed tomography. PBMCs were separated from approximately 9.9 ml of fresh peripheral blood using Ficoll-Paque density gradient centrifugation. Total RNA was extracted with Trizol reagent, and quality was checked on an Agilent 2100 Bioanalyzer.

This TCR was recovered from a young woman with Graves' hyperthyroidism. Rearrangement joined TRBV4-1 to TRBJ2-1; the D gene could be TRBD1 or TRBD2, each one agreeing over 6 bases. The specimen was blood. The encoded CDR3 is CASSQDTPVGGRSSYNEQFF. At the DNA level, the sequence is TGCGCCAGCAGCCAAGATACACCGGTGGGGGGCAGGAGCTCCTACAATGAGCAGTTCTTC.